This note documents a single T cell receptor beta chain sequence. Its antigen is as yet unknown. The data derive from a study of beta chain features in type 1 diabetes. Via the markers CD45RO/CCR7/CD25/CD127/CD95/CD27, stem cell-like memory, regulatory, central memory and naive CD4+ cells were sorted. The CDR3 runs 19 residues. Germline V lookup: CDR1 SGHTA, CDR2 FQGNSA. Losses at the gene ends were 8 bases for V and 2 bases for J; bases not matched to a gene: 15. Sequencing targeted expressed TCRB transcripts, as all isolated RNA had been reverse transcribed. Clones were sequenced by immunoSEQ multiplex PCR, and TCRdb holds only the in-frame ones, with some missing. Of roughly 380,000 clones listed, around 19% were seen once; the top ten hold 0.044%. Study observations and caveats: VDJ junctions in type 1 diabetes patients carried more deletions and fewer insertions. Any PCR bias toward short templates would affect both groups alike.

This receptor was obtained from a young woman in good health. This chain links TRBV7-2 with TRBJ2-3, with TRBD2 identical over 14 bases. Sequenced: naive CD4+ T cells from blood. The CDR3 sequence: CASSVSAGTSGGTTDTQYF. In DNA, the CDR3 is TGTGCCAGCTCCGTGTCTGCCGGGACTAGCGGGGGAACCACAGATACGCAGTATTTT.